Described below is a single T cell receptor (beta chain) sequence and its context. Antigen unknown. MiXCR, applied by TCRdb to the 5' RACE reads, yields one record per CDR3 protein. There are about 480,000 distinct CDR3 sequences in the sample; 12% to 15% occur only once, and 0.4% to 0.55% lies in the top ten. In every case, the donor was a healthy Caucasian. The data stem from a study of identical twins. Study results and limitations: Beta out-of-frame sequences displayed a weaker excess of sharing between twins. The study found that models underestimated out-of-frame TCR alpha sharing in monozygotic twins.

This sample was also put to use in a study of yellow fever vaccine responses in identical twins.

Sequenced sample: CD4+ T cells sorted from blood. This clonotype originated in a woman under 30 in good health.

CDR3 amino acids: CASSLRLGVTGELFF. The CDR3 DNA is TGTGCCAGCAGCTTACGACTAGGGGTCACCGGGGAGCTGTTTTTT. V usage is TRBV11-1 and J usage is TRBJ2-2; perhaps TRBD2 as D (6 bases). The CDR3 totals 15 residues. The V gene's germline CDR1 is SGHAT and CDR2 FQDESV (reference sequence). V gave up 2 bases and J gave up 4 bases, with 11 bases separating them.